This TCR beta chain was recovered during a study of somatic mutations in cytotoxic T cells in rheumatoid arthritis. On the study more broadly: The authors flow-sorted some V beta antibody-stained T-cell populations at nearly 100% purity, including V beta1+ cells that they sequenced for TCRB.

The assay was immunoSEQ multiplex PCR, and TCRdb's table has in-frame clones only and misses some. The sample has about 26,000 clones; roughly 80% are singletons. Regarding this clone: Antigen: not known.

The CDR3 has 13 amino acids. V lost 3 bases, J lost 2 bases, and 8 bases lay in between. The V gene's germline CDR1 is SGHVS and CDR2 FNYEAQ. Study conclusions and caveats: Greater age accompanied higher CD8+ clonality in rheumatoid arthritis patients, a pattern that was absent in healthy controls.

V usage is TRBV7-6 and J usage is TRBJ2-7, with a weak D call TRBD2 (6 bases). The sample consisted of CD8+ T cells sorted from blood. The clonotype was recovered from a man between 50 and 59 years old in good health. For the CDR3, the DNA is TGTGCCAGCAGCTTGGGACTCGCCTACGAGCAGTACTTC. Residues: CASSLGLAYEQYF.